The 18 T cell receptor beta chains given below trace back to one sample, sequenced in a study of technical replicates of blood from a few donors. Produced via immunoSEQ multiplex PCR; TCRdb's table is partial and in-frame only. The sample includes about 18,000 clones, over 65% of them seen just once. Source material: PBMCs. All receptors come from a human donor in good health. Some clones in this sample may be carry-over from other donors' samples.

This chain links TRBV11-2 with TRBJ2-1; 8 positions match TRBD1. The CDR3 is 15 residues long. V shed 5 bases and J 0 bases; nucleotides not matched to a gene: 3. Germline loops: CDR1 SGHAT, CDR2 FQNNGV. The CDR3 region is CASSPQGGSYNEQFF. In DNA, the CDR3 is TGTGCCAGCAGCCCACAGGGGGGCTCCTACAATGAGCAGTTCTTC.

The rearrangement joins TRBV5-4 to TRBJ2-7, with 7 bases matching TRBD2. Germline V gene sequence: CDR1 SGHNT, CDR2 YYREEE (reference sequence). The CDR3 loop spans 15 amino acids. V lost 3 bases to trimming and J lost 2 bases; unmatched junction nucleotides: 8. The CDR3 is CASSSTAGPPYEQYF. The CDR3 DNA follows: TGTGCCAGCAGCTCAACAGCGGGACCTCCCTACGAGCAGTACTTC.

Here the CDR3 reads CASSTTVSLGYTF. In nucleotides, the CDR3 is TGTGCCAGTAGTACCACAGTCTCCTTGGGCTACACCTTC. The V call is TRBV19, the J call TRBJ1-2; D not certain. Per germline, CDR1 LNHDA and CDR2 SQIVND (reference sequence). This CDR3 is 13 amino acids long. Trimming removed 4 bases at V and 8 bases at J, with 14 bases between.

The chain links TRBV30 to TRBJ2-2; 10 bases map to TRBD2. V lost 8 bases to trimming and J lost 4 bases; unmatched junction nucleotides: 16. Germline values: CDR1 GTSNPN, CDR2 SVGIG (reference sequence). CDR3 length: 17 amino acids. CDR3 bases: TGTGCCGGTCCTTTAAGCGGGAGGGCCGACGGCACCGGGGAGCTGTTTTTT. This codes for CAGPLSGRADGTGELFF.

The rearrangement joins TRBV7-3 to TRBJ2-2; 9 bases match TRBD2. There are 15 residues in the CDR3. Losses at the gene ends were 1 base for V and 7 bases for J; bases not matched to a gene: 4. CDR1 is SGHTA, CDR2 FQGTGA, per germline. CDR3 DNA sequence: TGTGCCAGCAGCTTAAGGCGGGGGGGAGTCGGGGAGCTGTTTTTT. Translated, it gives CASSLRRGGVGELFF.

This chain connects TRBV2 to TRBJ1-1; D not resolved. Trimming cost V 8 bases and J 5 bases, with 6 bases left between them. The CDR3 totals 10 residues. The germline V gene has CDR1 SNHLY and CDR2 FYNNEI. This CDR3 is CASRQTEAFF. The CDR3 DNA reads TGTGCCAGCCGACAAACTGAAGCTTTCTTT.

The chain has TRBV4-1 and TRBJ1-2; 7 positions agree with TRBD1. CDR1 MGHRA and CDR2 YSYEKL come from the germline V gene. There are 14 residues in the CDR3. J lost 4 bases, V lost 4 bases, and 6 bases had no gene match. The DNA for the CDR3 is TGCGCCAGCAGCCGAGAAACAGGGGCCTATGGCTACACCTTC. Amino acid sequence: CASSRETGAYGYTF.

The rearrangement links TRBV19 to TRBJ1-2; D is undetermined. This CDR3 has 12 residues. V lost 1 base and J lost 7, with 7 bases in between. In germline, CDR1 is LNHDA, CDR2 SQIVND (reference sequence). Here the CDR3 DNA reads TGTGCCAGTAGTATAGGGGCGACTGGCTACACCTTC. Translation: CASSIGATGYTF.

J is TRBJ2-5 and V is TRBV28; no reliable D call. The assigned J gene may be wrong: the sequence end matches TRBJ2-7 better. Germline CDR1 reads MDHEN; CDR2 reads SYDVKM. The CDR3 extends over 11 amino acids. In DNA form, the CDR3 reads TGTGCCAGCAGTTTAGGTTACGAGCAGTACTTC. It yields the protein CASSLGYEQYF.

The J gene is TRBJ2-7, the V gene TRBV10-2; TRBD2 matches at 16 bases. Germline V gene sequence: CDR1 WSHSY, CDR2 SAAADI. The CDR3 extends over 16 amino acids. The V and J ends lost 7 bases and 3 bases, in that order; junction bases with no gene match: 6. CDR3 nucleotides: TGCGCCAGCAAACCGGGACTAGCGGGAGGGAACTACGAGCAGTACTTC. It codes for CASKPGLAGGNYEQYF.

CDR3 in amino acids: CSVQGQGAGVGQFF. CDR3 in DNA: TGCAGCGTTCAGGGGCAAGGGGCGGGAGTCGGGCAGTTCTTC. V is TRBV29-1 and J is TRBJ2-1; tentative D call: TRBD2 (7 bases). Trimming stripped 5 bases from V and 12 bases from J, with 23 bases between. The CDR3 consists of 14 residues. Germline assignment: CDR1 SQVTM and CDR2 ANQGSEA.

The J gene is TRBJ1-2, the V gene TRBV14; possible D gene TRBD1, 6 bases. The V and J ends lost 1 base and 4 bases respectively, with 10 bases between them. The germline V gene encodes CDR1 SGHDN and CDR2 FVKESK. This CDR3 has 14 amino acids. This CDR3 is CASSQGTASYGYTF. CDR3 nucleotides: TGTGCCAGCAGCCAAGGGACAGCCTCCTATGGCTACACCTTC.

The CDR3 here is CSVTGQANQETQYF. The CDR3 DNA is TGCAGCGTTACGGGACAGGCCAATCAAGAGACCCAGTACTTC. The chain has TRBV29-1 and TRBJ2-5; 8 nucleotides agree with TRBD1. CDR1 and CDR2 from the germline V gene are SQVTM and ANQGSEA. This CDR3 has 14 residues. The ends lost 5 bases at V and 2 bases at J; junction bases unmatched: 7.

J is TRBJ2-3 and V is TRBV2; TRBD2 might be the D (7 bases). CDR1 and CDR2 (germline): SNHLY, FYNNEI. This CDR3 comprises 17 residues. V lost 7 bases and J 2 bases, leaving 22 bases between the germline ends. The CDR3 loop reads CASMKAGQAISTDTQYF. In DNA, the CDR3 is TGTGCCAGCATGAAAGCGGGACAAGCCATTTCCACAGATACGCAGTATTTT. Full variable domain (rest looked up from reference TRBV2 and TRBJ2-3): EPEVTQTPSHQVTQMGQEVILRCVPISNHLYFYWYRQILGQKVEFLVSFYNNEISEKSEIFDDQFSVERPDGSNFTLKIRSTKLEDSAMYFCASMKAGQAISTDTQYFGPGTRLTVL.

This clone occurred a few times. The chain is built from TRBV27 and TRBJ1-1; D gene uncertain. CDR1 MNHEY and CDR2 SMNVEV come from the germline V gene (reference sequence). V was cut by 2 bases and J by 9 bases, with 7 bases left in between. This CDR3 spans 11 amino acids. This CDR3 is CASSLPPKAFF. In nucleotides, the CDR3 is TGTGCCAGCAGTTTACCCCCTAAAGCTTTCTTT.

This clone turned up a few times. The chain combines TRBV28 with TRBJ1-1; D possibly corresponds to TRBD1 (5 bases). Trimming removed 6 bases at V and 6 bases at J, with 14 bases between. The CDR3 sequence is 13 residues long. CDR1 is MDHEN and CDR2 is SYDVKM in the germline V gene. This CDR3 reads CASSLGGGAEAFF. CDR3 coding DNA: TGTGCCAGCAGCCTAGGTGGGGGGGCTGAAGCTTTCTTT.

The V and J genes are TRBV10-2 and TRBJ2-3, with 7 bases that match TRBD2. Germline V gene sequence: CDR1 WSHSY, CDR2 SAAADI. CDR3 length: 13 residues. J was trimmed by 3 bases and V by 6 bases; bases with no gene match: 3. The CDR3 nucleotides read TGCGCCAGCAGGCTAGCGGCAACAGATACGCAGTATTTT. Its translation is CASRLAATDTQYF.

This clone is a singleton in its sample. This sequence joins TRBV11-2 and TRBJ2-7, with D possibly being TRBD2 (5 bases). CDR3 size: 13 residues. The ends were cut back, 3 bases at V and 2 bases at J, with 8 bases in the middle. In germline, CDR1 is SGHAT, CDR2 FQNNGV. CDR3 sequence reads: CASSFRGTYEQYF. CDR3 DNA: TGTGCCAGCAGCTTTCGGGGAACCTACGAGCAGTACTTC. Drawing the rest from reference TRBV11-2 and TRBJ2-7, the complete variable domain is EAGVAQSPRYKIIEKRQSVAFWCNPISGHATLYWYQQILGQGPKLLIQFQNNGVVDDSQLPKDRFSAERLKGVDSTLKIQPAKLEDSAVYLCASSFRGTYEQYFGPGTRLTVT.